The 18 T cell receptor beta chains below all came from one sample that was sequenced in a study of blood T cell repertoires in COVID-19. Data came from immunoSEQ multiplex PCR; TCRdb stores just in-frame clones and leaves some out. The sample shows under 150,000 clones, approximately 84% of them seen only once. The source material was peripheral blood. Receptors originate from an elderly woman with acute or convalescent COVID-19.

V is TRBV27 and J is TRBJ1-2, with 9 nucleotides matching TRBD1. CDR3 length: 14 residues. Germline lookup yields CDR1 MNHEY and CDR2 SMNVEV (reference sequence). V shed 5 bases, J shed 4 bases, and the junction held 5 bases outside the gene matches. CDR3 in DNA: TGTGCCAGCAGTGCTGACAGGGGGGCCTATGGCTACACCTTC. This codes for CASSADRGAYGYTF.

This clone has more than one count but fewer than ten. CDR3 in DNA: TGTGCCAGCAGTTACGCCGGGACAGCTCGCGAGCAGTACTTC. Its translation is CASSYAGTAREQYF. The chain is built from TRBV6-5 and TRBJ2-7; 7 nucleotides match TRBD1. The germline gives CDR1 MNHEY, CDR2 SVGAGI. V dropped 2 bases and J dropped 6; count of bases not matched to a gene: 7. This CDR3 is 14 amino acids long.

CDR3 nucleotides: TGTGCCAGCAGCTCCCGGACAGGGTCTGGAAACACCATATATTTT. Translation: CASSSRTGSGNTIYF. The V call is TRBV11-2, the J call TRBJ1-3, with 8 nucleotides matching TRBD1. V lost 4 bases to trimming and J lost 1 base; unmatched junction nucleotides: 3. The germline gives CDR1 SGHAT, CDR2 FQNNGV. The CDR3 sequence is 15 residues long.

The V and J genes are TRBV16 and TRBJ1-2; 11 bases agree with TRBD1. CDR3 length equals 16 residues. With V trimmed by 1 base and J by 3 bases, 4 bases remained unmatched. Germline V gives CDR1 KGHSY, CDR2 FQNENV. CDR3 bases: TGTGCCAGCAGCCAATTTGGGGACAGGGGGGACTATGGCTACACCTTC. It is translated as CASSQFGDRGDYGYTF.

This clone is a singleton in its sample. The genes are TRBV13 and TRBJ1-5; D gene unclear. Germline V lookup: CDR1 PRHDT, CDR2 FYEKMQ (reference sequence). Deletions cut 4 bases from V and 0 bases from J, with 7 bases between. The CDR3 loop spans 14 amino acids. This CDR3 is CASSSEYSNQPQHF. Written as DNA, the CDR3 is TGTGCCAGCAGCTCAGAATATAGCAATCAGCCCCAGCATTTT.

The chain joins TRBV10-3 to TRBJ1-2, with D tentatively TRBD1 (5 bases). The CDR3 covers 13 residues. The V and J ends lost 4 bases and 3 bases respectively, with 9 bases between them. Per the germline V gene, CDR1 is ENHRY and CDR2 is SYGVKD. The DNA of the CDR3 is TGTGCCATCAGTGTAGAACAGGACTATGGCTACACCTTC. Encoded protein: CAISVEQDYGYTF.

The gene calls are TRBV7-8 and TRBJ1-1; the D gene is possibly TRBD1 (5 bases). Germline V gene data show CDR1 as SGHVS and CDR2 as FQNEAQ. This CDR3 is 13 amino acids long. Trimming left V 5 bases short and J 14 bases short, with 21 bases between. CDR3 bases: TGTGCCAGCAGCCTCCTTTGGTTGTCGGACACGTTCTTT. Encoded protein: CASSLLWLSDTFF. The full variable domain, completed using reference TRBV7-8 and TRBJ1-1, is GAGVSQSPRYKVAKRGQDVALRCDPISGHVSLFWYQQALGQGPEFLTYFQNEAQLDKSGLPSDRFFAERPEGSVSTLKIQRTQQEDSAVYLCASSLLWLSDTFFGQGTRLTVV.

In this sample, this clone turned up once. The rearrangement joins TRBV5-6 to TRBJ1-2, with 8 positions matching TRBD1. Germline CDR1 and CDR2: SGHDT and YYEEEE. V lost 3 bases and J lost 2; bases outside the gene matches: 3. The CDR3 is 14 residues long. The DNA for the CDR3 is TGTGCCAGCAGCTCAGGGGGCAGAAACTATGGCTACACCTTC. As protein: CASSSGGRNYGYTF.

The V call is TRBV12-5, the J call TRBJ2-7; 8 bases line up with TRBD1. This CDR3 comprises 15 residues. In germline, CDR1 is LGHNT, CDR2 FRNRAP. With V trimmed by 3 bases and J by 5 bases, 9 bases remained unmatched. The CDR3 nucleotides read TGTGCTAGTGGTTTAGGGCAGGGGGCGCGGGACGAGCAGTACTTC. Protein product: CASGLGQGARDEQYF.

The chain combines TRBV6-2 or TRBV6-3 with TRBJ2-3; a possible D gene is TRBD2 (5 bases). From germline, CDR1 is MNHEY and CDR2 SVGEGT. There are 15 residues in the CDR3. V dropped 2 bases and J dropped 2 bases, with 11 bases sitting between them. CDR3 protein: CASSYGSGNTDTQYF. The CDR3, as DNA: TGTGCCAGCAGTTACGGGAGTGGTAACACAGATACGCAGTATTTT.

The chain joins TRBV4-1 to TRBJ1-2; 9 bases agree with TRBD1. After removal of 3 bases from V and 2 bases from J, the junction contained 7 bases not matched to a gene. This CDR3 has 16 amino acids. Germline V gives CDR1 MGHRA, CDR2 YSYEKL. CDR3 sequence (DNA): TGCGCCAGCAGCCAGACACGGACAGGGGAGAACTATGGCTACACCTTC. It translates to CASSQTRTGENYGYTF.

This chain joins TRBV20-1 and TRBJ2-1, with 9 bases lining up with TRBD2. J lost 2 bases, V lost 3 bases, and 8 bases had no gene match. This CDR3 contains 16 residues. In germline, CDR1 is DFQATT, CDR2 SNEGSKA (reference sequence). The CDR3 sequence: CSASSLAGLTYNEQFF. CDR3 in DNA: TGCAGTGCTAGTTCTCTAGCGGGGCTTACCTACAATGAGCAGTTCTTC.

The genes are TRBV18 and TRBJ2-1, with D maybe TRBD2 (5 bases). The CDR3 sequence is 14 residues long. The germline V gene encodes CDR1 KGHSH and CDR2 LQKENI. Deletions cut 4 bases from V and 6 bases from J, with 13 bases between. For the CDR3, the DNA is TGTGCCAGCTCACGGGGTCCGGCGGGCAATGAGCAGTTCTTC. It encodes CASSRGPAGNEQFF.

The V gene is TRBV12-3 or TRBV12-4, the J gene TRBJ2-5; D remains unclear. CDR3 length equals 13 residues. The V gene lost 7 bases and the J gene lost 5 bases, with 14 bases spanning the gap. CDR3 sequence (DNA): TGTGCCAGCAACCGGGTCCCCCAGGAGACCCAGTACTTC. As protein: CASNRVPQETQYF.

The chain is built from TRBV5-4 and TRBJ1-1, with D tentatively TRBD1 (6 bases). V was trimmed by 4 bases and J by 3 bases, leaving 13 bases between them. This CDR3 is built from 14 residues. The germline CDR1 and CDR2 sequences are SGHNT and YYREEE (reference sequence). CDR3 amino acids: CASSVQGWDTEAFF. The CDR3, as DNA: TGTGCCAGCAGCGTACAGGGTTGGGACACTGAAGCTTTCTTT.

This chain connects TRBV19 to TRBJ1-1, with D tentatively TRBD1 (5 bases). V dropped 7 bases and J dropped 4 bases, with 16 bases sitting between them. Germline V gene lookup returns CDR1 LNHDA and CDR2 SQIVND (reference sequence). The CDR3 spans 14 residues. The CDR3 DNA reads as TGTGCCAGTACCTCGGGGGGGGTTGGCACTGAAGCTTTCTTT. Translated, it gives CASTSGGVGTEAFF. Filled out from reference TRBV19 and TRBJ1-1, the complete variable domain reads DGGITQSPKYLFRKEGQNVTLSCEQNLNHDAMYWYRQDPGQGLRLIYYSQIVNDFQKGDIAEGYSVSREKKESFPLTVTSAQKNPTAFYLCASTSGGVGTEAFFGQGTRLTVV.

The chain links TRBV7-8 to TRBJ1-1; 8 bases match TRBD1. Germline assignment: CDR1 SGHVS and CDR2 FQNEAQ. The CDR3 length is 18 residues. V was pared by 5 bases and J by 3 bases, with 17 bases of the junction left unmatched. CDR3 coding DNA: TGTGCCAGCAGCCGTCCCCACCGAAGGACAGGGAGGGACACTGAAGCTTTCTTT. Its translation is CASSRPHRRTGRDTEAFF.

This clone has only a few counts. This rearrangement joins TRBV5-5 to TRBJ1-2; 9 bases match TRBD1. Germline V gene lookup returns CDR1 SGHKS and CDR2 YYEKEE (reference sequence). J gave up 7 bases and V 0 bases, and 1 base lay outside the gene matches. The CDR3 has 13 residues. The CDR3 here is CASSLATGGGYTF. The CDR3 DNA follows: TGTGCCAGCAGCTTGGCGACAGGGGGTGGCTACACCTTC.